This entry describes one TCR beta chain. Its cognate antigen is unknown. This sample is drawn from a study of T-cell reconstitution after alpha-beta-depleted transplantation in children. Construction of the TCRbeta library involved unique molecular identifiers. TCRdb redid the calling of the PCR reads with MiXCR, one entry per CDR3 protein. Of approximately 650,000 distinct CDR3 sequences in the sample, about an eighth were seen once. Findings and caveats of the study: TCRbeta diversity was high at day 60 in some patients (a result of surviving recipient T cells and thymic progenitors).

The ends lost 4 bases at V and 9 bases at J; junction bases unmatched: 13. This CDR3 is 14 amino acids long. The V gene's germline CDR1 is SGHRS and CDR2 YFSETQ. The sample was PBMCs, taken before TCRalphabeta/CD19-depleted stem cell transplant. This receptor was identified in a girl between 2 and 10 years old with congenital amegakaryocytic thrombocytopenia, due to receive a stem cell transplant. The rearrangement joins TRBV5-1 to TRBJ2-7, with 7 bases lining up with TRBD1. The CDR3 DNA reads TGCGCCAGCAGCCTTGGACAGGCCGAGGTAGGGCAGTACTTC. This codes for CASSLGQAEVGQYF.